The 9 T cell receptor beta chains listed next were all sequenced from one sample in a study of neurological immune-mediated disorders. Using its own MiXCR run on the 5' RACE reads, TCRdb lists one record per CDR3 protein. The data hold tens of thousands of distinct CDR3 sequences, with 9% to 12% observed a single time. Sequenced sample: PBMCs. The receptors here all came from a middle-aged man in good health.

This clonotype was seen a handful of times. The chain couples TRBV20-1 to TRBJ2-7, with D possibly being TRBD1 (5 bases). The CDR3 sequence is 14 residues long. The germline V gene encodes CDR1 DFQATT and CDR2 SNEGSKA (reference sequence). V was cut by 3 bases and J by 3 bases, with 15 bases left in between. The CDR3 region has the DNA TGCAGTGCTAGGGGGCAGCTCGCAGGCTACGAGCAGTACTTC. This encodes CSARGQLAGYEQYF.

This clonotype showed up many times. The genes are TRBV11-2 and TRBJ1-4; D gene uncertain. The germline V gene encodes CDR1 SGHAT and CDR2 FQNNGV. Trimming cost V 5 bases and J 1 base, with 11 bases left between them. This CDR3 contains 15 residues. This CDR3 reads CASSARRGTNEKLFF. The CDR3, as DNA: TGTGCCAGCAGCGCAAGACGAGGAACTAATGAAAAACTGTTTTTT.

At least ten counts were recorded for this clonotype. V and J are TRBV11-3 and TRBJ2-1; 10 nucleotides align to TRBD2. Germline V gene data show CDR1 as SGHNT and CDR2 as YENEEA. J was trimmed by 3 bases and V by 5 bases; bases with no gene match: 4. The CDR3 consists of 15 residues. This CDR3 reads CASSEAGGDYNEQFF. CDR3 DNA sequence: TGTGCCAGCAGCGAAGCGGGGGGGGACTACAATGAGCAGTTCTTC.

This clonotype came up many times. The CDR3: CASSQVSRGRGPYEQYF. The CDR3 nucleotides are TGTGCCAGCAGCCAAGTTTCCCGGGGCCGAGGACCCTACGAGCAGTACTTC. The V call is TRBV3-1, the J call TRBJ2-7; TRBD1 or TRBD2 may be the D gene (5 bases each). The CDR3 spans 17 residues. V lost 1 base, J lost 2 bases, and 18 bases lay in between. Germline V CDR1 and CDR2: LGHDT, YNNKEL (reference sequence).

This clonotype has ten or more counts. V is TRBV12-3 or TRBV12-4 and J is TRBJ1-1; D gene uncertain. Trimming removed 5 bases from V and 6 bases from J, with 7 bases in between. This CDR3 spans 11 amino acids. Here the CDR3 reads CASSPSAEAFF. As DNA, the CDR3 is TGTGCCAGCAGTCCCTCCGCTGAAGCTTTCTTT.

This clonotype was observed a handful of times. The V and J genes are TRBV10-3 and TRBJ1-1; D ambiguous. The V end was cut by 2 bases, the J end by 1 base, with 8 bases between. The CDR3 is 14 amino acids. Per the germline V gene, CDR1 is ENHRY and CDR2 is SYGVKD. CDR3 region: CAISEGLTNTEAFF. CDR3 in DNA: TGTGCCATCAGTGAGGGACTTACGAACACTGAAGCTTTCTTT.

This clonotype was counted many times. This chain uses TRBV6-5 with TRBJ1-6; no clear D. CDR1 is MNHEY, CDR2 SVGAGI, per germline. V lost 2 bases and J 0 bases, leaving 14 bases between the germline ends. The CDR3 is 18 residues long. The CDR3 sequence: CASSYKGGESSYNSPLHF. In nucleotides, the CDR3 is TGTGCCAGCAGTTACAAAGGCGGCGAGAGCTCCTATAATTCACCCCTCCACTTT.

This clonotype was recorded many times. The chain uses TRBV9 and TRBJ2-3; 11 nucleotides line up with TRBD2. The V and J ends lost 0 bases and 4 bases, in that order; junction bases with no gene match: 7. The CDR3 is 17 amino acids. Germline lookup yields CDR1 SGDLS and CDR2 YYNGEE. As DNA, the CDR3 is TGTGCCAGCAGCGTAGAAGACGGGGGACTAGCGGCAGATACGCAGTATTTT. Amino acids: CASSVEDGGLAADTQYF.

This clonotype was counted at least ten times. V and J are TRBV20-1 and TRBJ1-1; unclear D gene. V dropped 3 bases and J dropped 5 bases, with 16 bases sitting between them. The V gene's germline CDR1 is DFQATT and CDR2 SNEGSKA (reference sequence). The CDR3 loop spans 14 amino acids. CDR3 region: CSASDIGGLTEAFF. CDR3 nucleotides: TGCAGTGCTAGCGATATCGGAGGGTTGACTGAAGCTTTCTTT.